This T cell receptor (beta chain) was captured by sequencing in a study of blood T cell repertoires in COVID-19 (dated by TCRdb to 2018 to 2021). Describing the broader study: The collaborator samples originated in the United States, Italy and Spain and spanned the acute and convalescent phases of COVID-19. Sample metadata almost always included a de-identified subject ID, COVID-19 status, age in years and sex. The repertoires were made available in a free public database intended to serve as a resource for research on the immune response to SARS-CoV-2. Subjects who had been exposed to COVID-19, were actively infected with it, or had recovered from it provided the deeply sampled blood TCRbeta repertoires that made up the dataset. The prospective study material was composed of cDNA or gDNA derived from T cells, B-cell-depleted T cells, or PBMCs. Where available, HLA class I and class II types were obtained from metadata supplied by the sample provider rather than from assay-based typing. The samples were drawn from the first 160 participants of the ongoing ImmuneRACE study and from 1,254 subjects provided by 6 global collaborators.

The research as a whole found: How much clinical and demographic metadata was included differed by source and by participant, and the metadata was provided uncurated.

The germline V end is reduced by 5 bases and the J end by 10 bases; junction bases left unmatched: 4. CDR1 is given as SSHAT and CDR2 as FNYEAQ, both from the germline V gene (reference sequence). Including the terminal cysteine and phenylalanine, the CDR3 comprises 14 residues. Solely the CDR3 DNA is kept, with 42 bases framed from the first base. In regard to this clone: Its antigen remains unidentified. Base qualities are missing; no much larger clone stands one base away.

TCRbeta CDR3 regions were amplified from genomic DNA by means of the immunoSEQ Assay, a bias-controlled multiplex PCR. In the authors' own workflow: The number of nucleated cells in each sample was estimated from the amplification of reference gene primers within the assay. Sequence reads were collapsed and filtered to measure the absolute abundance of every unique TCRbeta CDR3 rearrangement. For each sample, productive Simpson clonality was calculated as the square root of Simpson's diversity index over productive rearrangements. TCRdb retrieved this table from immuneACCESS and kept in-frame rearrangements only. Not all clones are present; in checked studies, unresolved V genes account for under half, and no reason is known for the remainder. The D gene and trimming were derived from the DNA, and the V and J assignments and clone size from that table. In all, the sample holds 130,000 to 150,000 clones, and approximately 80% of those were seen once. The top ten clonotypes cover roughly 13% of the sample.

Each collaborating institution followed its own protocols to collect whole blood in K2EDTA tubes. For TCRbeta analysis, collaborator samples were shipped as frozen whole blood, as isolated PBMCs, or as DNA extracted from either sample type. The sequence was collected from a man aged 60-69 years with active or convalescent COVID-19. The sequencing input was peripheral blood. The chain links TRBV7-7 with TRBJ2-1, and 14 junction bases match TRBD2. The DNA is TGTGCCAGCAGCGCCGGGACTAGCGGGAGCGAGCAGTTCTTC. This sequence encodes CASSAGTSGSEQFF.